The rows below give T cell receptor beta chains drawn from one sample of a study of cytomegalovirus exposure and HLA in healthy donors. Sequencing was performed with immunoSEQ multiplex PCR; in TCRdb, only in-frame clones are kept and a portion is missing. The data show some 150,000 clones, with under 80% seen just once and under 3% held by the top ten. The sample was PBMCs. The origin of the receptors is a middle-aged man in good health and CMV-seronegative. The CDR3 runs from the conserved cysteine through the conserved F or W. Fields, in order: CDR3 protein, CDR3 DNA, V gene, D gene, clone size, J gene. D genes are given only for firm matches. Not every row has a clone size; where given, it reads once, few, many or a size class.

CASSLVPGSGYNEQFF	TGTGCCAGCAGCTTAGTCCCTGGGTCGGGATACAATGAGCAGTTCTTC	TRBV7-6	.	once	TRBJ2-1
CASSHPAQGGLGGYTF	TGCGCCAGCAGCCACCCGGCCCAGGGCGGCTTAGGAGGCTACACCTTC	TRBV4-1	.	.	TRBJ1-2
CASSLQGLYNEQFF	TGTGCCAGCAGTTTACAGGGCCTTTACAATGAGCAGTTCTTC	TRBV27	.	.	TRBJ2-1
CASSQDQNVLTF	TGTGCCAGCAGCCAAGATCAAAACGTCCTGACTTTC	TRBV4-2	.	.	TRBJ2-6
CASSLGGGALDEQYF	TGTGCCAGCAGCTTAGGTGGGGGCGCGTTGGACGAGCAGTACTTC	TRBV7-2	.	.	TRBJ2-7
CASSPGLAGGYSGANVLTF	TGTGCCAGCAGCCCCGGACTAGCGGGGGGTTACTCTGGGGCCAACGTCCTGACTTTC	TRBV7-2	TRBD2	.	TRBJ2-6
CASSGGLNYGYTF	TGTGCCAGCAGCGGCGGGCTTAACTATGGCTACACCTTC	TRBV6-5	.	.	TRBJ1-2
CASSSRQAPRNYGYTF	TGTGCCAGCAGCTCGAGACAGGCCCCTAGAAACTATGGCTACACCTTC	TRBV5-4	.	few	TRBJ1-2
CASSLGAGTSGEQFF	TGTGCCAGCAGCTTAGGAGCCGGGACTAGCGGTGAGCAGTTCTTC	TRBV11-2	TRBD2	.	TRBJ2-1
CATSRDMAGFSNQPQHF	TGTGCCACCAGCAGAGATATGGCAGGGTTTAGCAATCAGCCCCAGCATTTT	TRBV15	.	.	TRBJ1-5
CASSQGQGIMEPQHF	TGTGCCAGCAGCCAAGGACAGGGCATTATGGAGCCCCAGCATTTT	TRBV4-2	TRBD1	.	TRBJ1-5
CASSRTSGGEQYF	TGTGCCAGTAGTAGGACTAGCGGGGGGGAGCAGTACTTC	TRBV19	TRBD2	few	TRBJ2-7
CASIRTGGVQETQYF	TGTGCCAGCATCAGGACAGGGGGTGTTCAAGAGACCCAGTACTTC	TRBV6-5	TRBD1	few	TRBJ2-5
CASSQVAPGGEKLFF	TGTGCCAGCAGCCAAGTGGCTCCGGGGGGTGAAAAACTGTTTTTT	TRBV4-2	.	few	TRBJ1-4
CASSAGQRITGELFF	TGCGCCAGCAGCGCGGGACAGAGGATTACCGGGGAGCTGTTTTTT	TRBV5-1	.	.	TRBJ2-2
CASSSQGSKNIQYF	TGTGCCAGCAGCTCACAGGGTAGCAAAAACATTCAGTACTTC	TRBV7-9	.	.	TRBJ2-4
CASLYREGTQYF	TGTGCCAGTCTCTACAGGGAGGGTACGCAGTATTTT	TRBV2	.	few	TRBJ2-3
CASSNLAGTSGEQYF	TGTGCCAGCAGTAATCTAGCGGGGACGTCGGGGGAGCAGTACTTC	TRBV7-2	TRBD2	.	TRBJ2-7
CASSIFSGNTDTQYF	TGTGCCAGTAGTATTTTTAGCGGGAACACAGATACGCAGTATTTT	TRBV19	TRBD2	few	TRBJ2-3
CASSSAGGGTNEQFF	TGTGCCAGCAGCTCGGCTGGGGGAGGGACCAATGAGCAGTTCTTC	TRBV7-9	TRBD2	.	TRBJ2-1
CASSLVTGSGETQYF	TGCGCCAGCAGCTTGGTAACTGGGTCGGGAGAGACCCAGTACTTC	TRBV5-1	.	.	TRBJ2-5
CAWSPDTNTEAFF	TGTGCCTGGAGTCCGGACACGAACACTGAAGCTTTCTTT	TRBV30	.	.	TRBJ1-1
CASSQRQGAGETQYF	TGTGCCAGCAGCCAACGGCAGGGGGCGGGAGAGACCCAGTACTTC	TRBV4-2	TRBD1	.	TRBJ2-5
CASLDWRTDTQYF	TGTGCCAGCCTAGACTGGCGCACAGATACGCAGTATTTT	TRBV19	.	.	TRBJ2-3
CAWSVKRGGPGANVLTF	TGTGCCTGGAGTGTAAAACGTGGGGGCCCTGGGGCCAACGTCCTGACTTTC	TRBV30	.	.	TRBJ2-6
CASSYRPGSSYEQYF	TGTGCCAGCAGTTACAGGCCAGGGTCTTCCTACGAGCAGTACTTC	TRBV6-5	.	.	TRBJ2-7
CASSLSGYGYTF	TGCGCCAGCAGCTTATCGGGGTATGGCTACACCTTC	TRBV5-1	.	once	TRBJ1-2
CASSLQGSEQFF	TGTGCCAGCAGCTTACAGGGTAGTGAGCAGTTCTTC	TRBV7-9	.	.	TRBJ2-1
CATSRESWLAGSYEQYF	TGTGCCACCAGCAGAGAATCGTGGCTAGCGGGCTCCTACGAGCAGTACTTC	TRBV15	TRBD2	.	TRBJ2-7
CASSIQGNTGELFF	TGTGCCAGTAGTATTCAGGGGAACACCGGGGAGCTGTTTTTT	TRBV19	.	.	TRBJ2-2
CASSLGQGRVFSNQPQHF	TGTGCCAGCAGCTTGGGACAGGGGAGGGTATTTAGCAATCAGCCCCAGCATTTT	TRBV5-6	TRBD1	few	TRBJ1-5
CASSATRSEQYF	TGTGCCAGCAGTGCGACTAGATCCGAGCAGTACTTC	TRBV6-1	.	few	TRBJ2-7
CASSAYYEQYF	TGTGCCAGCAGTGCCTACTACGAGCAGTACTTC	TRBV25-1	.	.	TRBJ2-7
CASGRGRVDQPQHF	TGTGCCAGCGGAAGGGGCAGGGTCGACCAGCCCCAGCATTTT	TRBV2	.	.	TRBJ1-5
CASSQFRDRDNSPLHF	TGCGCCAGCAGCCAATTCCGAGACAGGGATAATTCACCCCTCCACTTT	TRBV4-1	TRBD1	.	TRBJ1-6
CASSPIRGANVLTF	TGTGCCAGCAGCCCTATCCGCGGGGCCAACGTCCTGACTTTC	TRBV5-8	.	.	TRBJ2-6
CASSLPGVEVNRYTF	TGTGCCAGCAGTCTACCAGGGGTTGAAGTGAATCGCTACACCTTC	TRBV6-6	.	.	TRBJ1-2
CSVGRPNTEAFF	TGCAGCGTTGGGAGGCCGAACACTGAAGCTTTCTTT	TRBV29-1	.	.	TRBJ1-1
CAATSGGAQYF	TGTGCCGCCACGAGCGGGGGGGCCCAGTACTTC	TRBV19	TRBD2	once	TRBJ2-5
CASSSAGQGGEQYF	TGCGCCAGCAGCTCAGCCGGACAGGGAGGCGAGCAGTACTTC	TRBV5-1	TRBD1	many	TRBJ2-7
CASSTGTGGNTGELFF	TGTGCCAGCAGCACTGGGACAGGGGGAAACACCGGGGAGCTGTTTTTT	TRBV5-4	TRBD1	.	TRBJ2-2
CASRNGHRSGNTIYF	TGTGCCAGCAGGAATGGACACCGATCTGGAAACACCATATATTTT	TRBV6-1	.	.	TRBJ1-3
CASSPLQGPGIQYF	TGTGCCAGCAGCCCGTTACAGGGCCCGGGCATTCAGTACTTC	TRBV5-8	.	.	TRBJ2-4
CSVGKGANTEAFF	TGCAGCGTCGGGAAGGGCGCGAACACTGAAGCTTTCTTT	TRBV29-1	.	.	TRBJ1-1
CASSLAGGGPGDTQYF	TGTGCCAGCAGCTTGGCGGGGGGAGGGCCGGGAGATACGCAGTATTTT	TRBV5-4	TRBD2	once	TRBJ2-3